This T cell receptor beta chain was documented in a study of blood T cell repertoires in COVID-19. Study in general: Collection of acute and convalescent COVID-19 samples took place in the United States, Italy and Spain. Nucleic acid was either cDNA or gDNA, and it came from T cells, B-cell-depleted T cells, or PBMCs.

This clone showed up just a few times. TCRdb's copy holds only in-frame clones and misses some; the assay was immunoSEQ multiplex PCR. The sample includes approximately 200,000 clones, 65% to 85% seen only once; the top ten take 6.5% to 9%. Germline lookup yields CDR1 LNHNV and CDR2 YYDKDF (reference sequence). The CDR3 length is 19 residues. The V gene end was trimmed by 3 bases and the J gene end by 3 bases; junction bases not matched to a gene: 16. This receptor was taken from a woman aged 40-49 years with acute COVID-19. Specimen: PBMCs or T cells enriched from blood (not recorded which). This chain links TRBV15 with TRBJ2-5; 10 bases align to TRBD1. For the CDR3, the DNA is TGTGCCACCAGCAGGTTACGATTAAACACCGGGACAGGGGAAGAGACCCAGTACTTC. Translating it yields CATSRLRLNTGTGEETQYF.